The 14 T cell receptor beta chains below come from one sample, sequenced in a study of radiotherapy plus CTLA-4 blockade in lung cancer. Sequenced by immunoSEQ multiplex PCR; TCRdb stores in-frame clones only, minus some. In the table there are approximately 30,000 clones, 75% to 90% of which are singletons. The input for sequencing was peripheral blood, taken from a patient treated with radiotherapy plus ipilimumab. Every receptor here comes from a human donor with non-small cell lung cancer that progressed on radiotherapy plus ipilimumab.

This chain joins TRBV9 and TRBJ1-2; 7 bases map to TRBD1. The V gene end was trimmed by 6 bases and the J gene end by 6 bases; junction bases not matched to a gene: 17. This CDR3 spans 16 amino acids. CDR1 SGDLS and CDR2 YYNGEE come from the germline V gene. CDR3 nucleotide sequence: TGTGCCAGCACCCCATGGAGGACAGGCCCTTGGAATGGCTACACCTTC. Translated: CASTPWRTGPWNGYTF.

The chain joins TRBV5-1 to TRBJ2-6; TRBD2 is a possible D gene (6 bases). Trimming left V 5 bases short and J 2 bases short, with 14 bases between. The CDR3 sequence is 16 residues long. Germline values: CDR1 SGHRS, CDR2 YFSETQ. Here the CDR3 DNA reads TGCGCCAGCAGTGAGGGAGGAACAGCTGGGGCCAACGTCCTGACTTTC. It specifies CASSEGGTAGANVLTF.

The gene calls are TRBV9 and TRBJ2-6; 9 bases are a match to TRBD2. CDR3 length: 19 residues. The J segment lost 1 base and the V segment lost 0 bases, leaving 8 bases of the junction unmatched. CDR1 is SGDLS, CDR2 YYNGEE, per germline. The CDR3 DNA reads as TGTGCCAGCAGCGTAGCGCCTAGCGGGGAACATTCTGGGGCCAACGTCCTGACTTTC. This translates into CASSVAPSGEHSGANVLTF.

The V call is TRBV4-3, the J call TRBJ1-1; D is undetermined. Trimming removed 0 bases at V and 0 bases at J, with 11 bases between. CDR1 and CDR2 from the germline V gene are LGHNA and YSLEER. CDR3 length: 16 amino acids. The CDR3 loop is CASSQEPSVMNTEAFF. As DNA, the CDR3 is TGCGCCAGCAGCCAAGAACCTTCAGTGATGAACACTGAAGCTTTCTTT.

The chain carries TRBV19 and TRBJ2-3, with 10 bases identical to TRBD1. The V segment lost 10 bases and the J segment 5 bases; nucleotides outside the gene matches: 6. This CDR3 comprises 13 residues. CDR1 and CDR2 from the germline V gene are LNHDA and SQIVND (reference sequence). The CDR3 DNA is TGTGCCACCACAGGACAGGGGGGAGATACGCAGTATTTT. Translating it yields CATTGQGGDTQYF.

The genes are TRBV7-6 and TRBJ2-5, with 12 bases matching TRBD2. With V trimmed by 3 bases and J by 1 base, 3 bases remained unmatched. The CDR3 contains 16 residues. The V gene's germline CDR1 is SGHVS and CDR2 FNYEAQ. The DNA for the CDR3 is TGTGCCAGCAGCTTCCGACTAGCGGGGGCCCAAGAGACCCAGTACTTC. Its protein is CASSFRLAGAQETQYF.

V gene TRBV25-1 combines with J gene TRBJ1-1, with D unresolved. CDR3 length equals 12 residues. Germline V gene data show CDR1 as MGHDK and CDR2 as SYGVNS. Trimming removed 3 bases from V and 1 base from J, with 3 bases in between. The CDR3 protein is CASSDRNTEAFF. As DNA, the CDR3 is TGTGCCAGCAGTGATCGGAACACTGAAGCTTTCTTT.

This clone showed up just a few times. V is TRBV7-2 and J is TRBJ1-2, with a weak D call TRBD1 (6 bases). CDR1 SGHTA and CDR2 FQGNSA come from the germline V gene. The CDR3 consists of 14 residues. The V gene lost 3 bases and the J gene lost 2 bases, with 10 bases spanning the gap. DNA for the CDR3: TGTGCCAGCAGCTTTGGGACAAGCAACTATGGCTACACCTTC. Translation: CASSFGTSNYGYTF.

The chain has TRBV5-1 and TRBJ1-2; TRBD1 matches at 7 bases. Germline-derived CDR1 and CDR2 are SGHRS and YFSETQ. CDR3 size: 15 residues. With V trimmed by 3 bases and J by 2 bases, 7 bases remained unmatched. The CDR3 sequence: CASSSGDSVNYGYTF. DNA for the CDR3: TGCGCCAGCAGCTCAGGGGACAGCGTAAACTATGGCTACACCTTC.

The rearrangement joins TRBV10-3 to TRBJ1-6; TRBD1 matches at 7 bases. V shed 8 bases and J 7 bases; nucleotides not matched to a gene: 11. The CDR3 contains 15 residues. Germline V gene sequence: CDR1 ENHRY, CDR2 SYGVKD. CDR3 loop: CAIRGTGDLNSPLHF. CDR3 in DNA: TGTGCCATCCGGGGAACAGGGGACCTCAATTCACCCCTCCACTTT.

The rearrangement uses TRBV4-1 and TRBJ1-3, with D maybe TRBD1 (6 bases). The CDR3 loop spans 15 amino acids. V was shortened by 0 bases and J by 9 bases, with 15 bases between the two germline ends. Germline loops: CDR1 MGHRA, CDR2 YSYEKL. CDR3 residues: CASSQEGGPGATIYF. The CDR3 coding sequence is TGCGCCAGCAGCCAAGAAGGGGGTCCCGGCGCCACCATATATTTT.

This chain links TRBV5-1 with TRBJ1-2; possible D gene TRBD1, 6 bases. V was cut by 0 bases and J by 2 bases, with 11 bases left in between. Germline V gene data show CDR1 as SGHRS and CDR2 as YFSETQ. The CDR3 contains 15 residues. The CDR3 region is CASSLDAGANYGYTF. The CDR3 nucleotides read TGCGCCAGCAGCTTGGATGCGGGGGCAAACTATGGCTACACCTTC.

J is TRBJ1-1 and V is TRBV14; D is unclear. V was clipped by 1 base and J by 4 bases, with 19 bases between them. The CDR3 spans 17 residues. Looked up from germline, CDR1 is SGHDN and CDR2 is FVKESK. CDR3 amino acids: CASSQGWAGTSFTEAFF. CDR3 DNA: TGTGCCAGCAGCCAAGGGTGGGCAGGAACCTCTTTCACTGAAGCTTTCTTT. Looking up the rest from reference TRBV14 and TRBJ1-1 gives the full variable domain: EAGVTQFPSHSVIEKGQTVTLRCDPISGHDNLYWYRRVMGKEIKFLLHFVKESKQDESGMPNNRFLAERTGGTYSTLKVQPAELEDSGVYFCASSQGWAGTSFTEAFFGQGTRLTVV.

The chain links TRBV7-9 to TRBJ2-3; maybe TRBD2 (5 bases). Per the germline V gene, CDR1 is SEHNR and CDR2 is FQNEAQ (reference sequence). This CDR3 is 14 amino acids long. The ends were cut back, 8 bases at V and 6 bases at J, with 18 bases in the middle. The CDR3, as DNA: TGTGCCAGCCTCCGCCGGGGAGCCCGGGATACGCAGTATTTT. Translation gives CASLRRGARDTQYF. Full variable domain (outside the CDR3, taken from reference TRBV7-9 and TRBJ2-3): DTGVSQNPRHKITKRGQNVTFRCDPISEHNRLYWYRQTLGQGPEFLTYFQNEAQLEKSRLLSDRFSAERPKGSFSTLEIQRTEQGDSAMYLCASLRRGARDTQYFGPGTRLTVL.